This T cell receptor beta chain was found in a study of cytomegalovirus exposure and HLA in healthy donors. The PCR contained 60 Vbeta and 13 Jbeta primers. Repertoires were generated with immunoSEQ multiplex PCR, while TCRdb's copy carries only in-frame clones and drops some. Of over 150,000 clones in the sample, more than 75% were seen once. CDR3 size: 14 residues. Between the trimmed V and J ends, which lost 6 bases and 0 bases, there was a span of 8 bases. Germline V gene sequence: CDR1 MNHEY, CDR2 SVGAGI. Note on this clone: What it binds is unknown.

The study's findings and limits: TCR beta V- and J-gene trimming, according to a later analysis, was linked to a missense DCLRE1C variant. In vitro confirmation showed a few CMV-associated chains to be CMV antigen specific. Reportedly, diagnosis of cytomegalovirus status by the classifier showed high specificity and sensitivity. The study listed some 160 cytomegalovirus-associated TCR beta chains.

The gene calls are TRBV6-5 and TRBJ1-4; no clear D. Sequencing was done on a sample of PBMCs. The clonotype originates from a man between 25 and 39 years old in good health and CMV-seropositive. CDR3 sequence reads: CASSSRATNEKLFF. The CDR3 DNA is TGTGCCAGCAGCAGCCGGGCAACTAATGAAAAACTGTTTTTT.